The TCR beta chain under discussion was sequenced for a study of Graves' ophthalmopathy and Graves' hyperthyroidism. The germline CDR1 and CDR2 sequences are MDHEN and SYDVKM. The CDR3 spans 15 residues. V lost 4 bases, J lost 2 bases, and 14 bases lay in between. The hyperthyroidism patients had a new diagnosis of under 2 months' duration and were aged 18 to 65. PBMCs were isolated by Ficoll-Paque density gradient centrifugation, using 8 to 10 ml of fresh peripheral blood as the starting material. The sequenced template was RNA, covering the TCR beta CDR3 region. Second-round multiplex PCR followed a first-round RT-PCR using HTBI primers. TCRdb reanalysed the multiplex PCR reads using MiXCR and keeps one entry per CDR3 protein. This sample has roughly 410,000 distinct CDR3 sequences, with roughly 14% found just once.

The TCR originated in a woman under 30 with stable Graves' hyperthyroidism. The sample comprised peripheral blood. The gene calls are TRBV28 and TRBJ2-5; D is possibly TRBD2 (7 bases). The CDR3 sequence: CASSSLGGPQETQYF. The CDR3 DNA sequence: TGTGCCAGCAGTTCCCTCGGGGGGCCACAAGAGACCCAGTACTTC.